This T cell receptor beta chain stems from a study of T cell changes during pregnancy in multiple sclerosis. The germline gives CDR1 MNHEY, CDR2 SMNVEV (reference sequence). With 5 bases removed from V and 5 bases from J, the gap between germline ends came to 13 bases. This CDR3 contains 13 residues. Some clones are missing from TCRdb's copy, which holds only in-frame ones; the method was immunoSEQ multiplex PCR. The sample lists around 63,000 clones, 75% to 95% occurring once. The sample here was peripheral blood, taken in the third trimester of pregnancy. The rearrangement links TRBV27 to TRBJ2-7, with D perhaps TRBD1 (6 bases). This TCR was recovered from a female donor in good health, enrolled as a control in a pregnancy study. In DNA, the CDR3 is TGTGCCAGCAGTAAAACAGGGTACAACGAGCAGTACTTC. This gives the protein CASSKTGYNEQYF.